This T cell receptor (beta chain) was sequenced for a study of tumor and adjacent non-tumor tissue in lung cancer. The overall study: Histology: about twelve adenocarcinoma, 2 squamous cell carcinoma, 1 small cell lung cancer.

Of note for this clonotype: The antigen remains undetermined.

The germline gives CDR1 DFQATT, CDR2 SNEGSKA (reference sequence). The length of the CDR3 is 17 residues. Trimming removed 1 base from V and 3 bases from J, with 22 bases in between. Study findings and constraints: Shorter survival was associated with higher TCR diversity in tumors.

A modified ARM-PCR protocol with three rounds of nested PCR amplified TCRbeta. TCRdb re-called the multiplex PCR reads through MiXCR, storing one row per CDR3 protein. The sample carries more than 95,000 distinct CDR3 sequences, 55% to 75% recorded once. The template was RNA from unsorted bulk tissue. The material sequenced was lung tumor tissue. V and J are TRBV20-1 and TRBJ2-7; D not certain. The sequence derives from a young man with non-small cell lung cancer. CDR3 loop: CSARALLPGYSLYEQYF. The CDR3 DNA reads TGCAGTGCTAGAGCCCTTCTCCCAGGCTATTCCCTCTACGAGCAGTACTTC.